Detailed here is one TCR beta chain. The antigen is not known. Other nucleotide sequences from this sample produce the same CDR3. The data originate from a study of shared clonotypes between healthy human individuals. Points from the study as a whole: It was the non-shared clonotypes that had lower generation probabilities than clonotypes shared by all four donors.

The naive CD8 fraction comprised CD45RO-negative cells positively selected for CCR7 and excluded terminally differentiated effector memory CD45RA+ cells. Genomic DNA belonging to each subset was distributed in equal measure over several immunoSEQ plates. A 200 ng quantity of DNA, approximately 29,000 T cell genomes, went into the sorted-subset replicate PCRs. In the original workflow: There were no quality scores in the junction-only immunoSEQ sequences, so filtering differed. TCRdb's copy holds only in-frame clones and misses some; the assay was immunoSEQ multiplex PCR. The D gene and trimming were derived from the DNA, and the V and J assignments and clone size from that table. The sample contains approximately 2,000,000 clones, around 93% of which appear only once. Germline values: CDR1 SGHAT, CDR2 FQNNGV. V gave up 3 bases and J gave up 1 base, with 7 bases separating them. The CDR3 length is 13 residues.

Sample: naive CD8+ T cells from PBMCs. This receptor was taken from a young man in good health. Some clones in this sample may be carry-over from other donors' samples. The chain combines TRBV11-2 with TRBJ2-7; no clear D. The CDR3 DNA follows: TGTGCCAGCAGCTTTGGCAGTTCCTACGAGCAGTACTTC. Protein: CASSFGSSYEQYF.